The 23 T cell receptor beta chains in this list originate from one sample, sequenced in a study of blood T cell repertoires in COVID-19. The method was immunoSEQ multiplex PCR; TCRdb's version includes in-frame clones alone and lacks a portion of them. The data contain around 120,000 clones, around four fifths of them singletons. The sequenced sample consisted of peripheral blood. The receptors were gathered from a man of 80 years or more with active or convalescent COVID-19.

The V and J genes are TRBV5-1 and TRBJ1-1; a possible D gene is TRBD1 (6 bases). CDR1 and CDR2 from the germline V gene are SGHRS and YFSETQ. Trimming shortened V by 4 bases and J by 3 bases, and 13 bases separated the two germline ends. This CDR3 has 14 amino acids. This CDR3 is CASSLQGGDTEAFF. The CDR3 bases are TGCGCCAGCAGCCTACAGGGTGGGGACACTGAAGCTTTCTTT.

V usage is TRBV9 and J usage is TRBJ1-4; D gene ambiguous. The V end lost 0 bases, the J end lost 8 bases, and 11 bases lay between the germline ends. The CDR3 extends over 14 amino acids. CDR1 SGDLS and CDR2 YYNGEE come from the germline V gene. CDR3 in amino acids: CASSVGMGVEKLFF. The CDR3, as DNA: TGTGCCAGCAGCGTAGGCATGGGAGTCGAAAAACTGTTTTTT.

The V call is TRBV7-8, the J call TRBJ1-6; no clear D. CDR3 size: 15 residues. Trimming shortened V by 2 bases and J by 6 bases, and 11 bases separated the two germline ends. Germline V gives CDR1 SGHVS, CDR2 FQNEAQ. The CDR3 bases are TGTGCCAGCAGCTTAAATAGTCAGGCTAATTCACCCCTCCACTTT. This encodes CASSLNSQANSPLHF.

This clone was recorded once. The rearrangement joins TRBV7-2 to TRBJ1-2, with 12 nucleotides matching TRBD1. From germline, CDR1 is SGHTA and CDR2 FQGNSA. V was clipped by 4 bases and J by 6 bases; unmatched bases: 6. The CDR3 spans 15 residues. Here the CDR3 DNA reads TGTGCCAGCAGCTATACCGGGACAGGGGGCGATGGCTACACCTTC. Translated, it gives CASSYTGTGGDGYTF.

The chain uses TRBV12-3 or TRBV12-4 and TRBJ1-2; D gene uncertain. The CDR3 extends over 13 amino acids. Between the trimmed V and J ends, which lost 2 bases and 1 base, there was a span of 5 bases. CDR3 sequence (DNA): TGTGCCAGCAGTTTAAACAGTAACTATGGCTACACCTTC. Its protein is CASSLNSNYGYTF.

The chain is built from TRBV5-1 and TRBJ2-1, with 8 bases identical to TRBD1. The CDR3 covers 16 residues. V shed 3 bases and J 3 bases; nucleotides not matched to a gene: 8. Germline loops: CDR1 SGHRS, CDR2 YFSETQ. The DNA for the CDR3 is TGCGCCAGCAGCTCTACCCCCGGGACAGGCTACAATGAGCAGTTCTTC. Its translation: CASSSTPGTGYNEQFF.

CDR3 DNA: TGCGCCAGCAGCTTGAGGGGACAGGCGAACACCGGGGAGCTGTTTTTT. Translation: CASSLRGQANTGELFF. The chain employs TRBV5-1 and TRBJ2-2; 8 bases line up with TRBD1. CDR1 SGHRS and CDR2 YFSETQ come from the germline V gene. The V segment lost 1 base and the J segment 0 bases; nucleotides outside the gene matches: 2. The CDR3 runs to 16 residues. Drawing the rest from reference TRBV5-1 and TRBJ2-2, the complete variable domain is KAGVTQTPRYLIKTRGQQVTLSCSPISGHRSVSWYQQTPGQGLQFLFEYFSETQRNKGNFPGRFSGRQFSNSRSEMNVSTLELGDSALYLCASSLRGQANTGELFFGEGSRLTVL.

The genes are TRBV4-3 and TRBJ2-1; 7 bases map to TRBD2. The CDR3 extends over 17 amino acids. Germline CDR1 is LGHNA and CDR2 is YSLEER. Losses at the gene ends were 4 bases for V and 0 bases for J; bases not matched to a gene: 9. The CDR3 bases are TGCGCCAGCAGCCGGGGGAGCGGGAAAAGCTCCTACAATGAGCAGTTCTTC. As protein: CASSRGSGKSSYNEQFF.

This rearrangement joins TRBV9 to TRBJ1-4, with 9 bases fitting TRBD1. The V gene's germline CDR1 is SGDLS and CDR2 YYNGEE. The length of the CDR3 is 18 residues. Losses at the gene ends were 0 bases for V and 0 bases for J; bases not matched to a gene: 6. The CDR3 is CASSVGNRGPPTNEKLFF. The CDR3 region has the DNA TGTGCCAGCAGCGTAGGAAACAGGGGGCCCCCAACTAATGAAAAACTGTTTTTT.

This clone occurred once. The V call is TRBV5-1, the J call TRBJ1-6, with TRBD1 identical over 8 bases. The V and J ends lost 1 base and 6 bases, in that order; junction bases with no gene match: 0. Per the germline V gene, CDR1 is SGHRS and CDR2 is YFSETQ. The CDR3 is made up of 14 amino acids. The CDR3 DNA follows: TGCGCCAGCAGCTTGACAGGGGGTAATTCACCCCTCCACTTT. Translation gives CASSLTGGNSPLHF.

The chain couples TRBV19 to TRBJ2-4; 9 nucleotides line up with TRBD1. Germline V gene sequence: CDR1 LNHDA, CDR2 SQIVND (reference sequence). The junction had 14 bases not matched to a gene; V was cut back by 6 bases and J by 8 bases. This CDR3 spans 16 amino acids. The CDR3 protein is CASRKHLGQGRDIQYF. CDR3 bases: TGTGCCAGTAGGAAACACCTGGGACAGGGTAGGGACATTCAGTACTTC. The full variable domain, its missing parts supplied by reference TRBV19 and TRBJ2-4, is DGGITQSPKYLFRKEGQNVTLSCEQNLNHDAMYWYRQDPGQGLRLIYYSQIVNDFQKGDIAEGYSVSREKKESFPLTVTSAQKNPTAFYLCASRKHLGQGRDIQYFGAGTRLSVL.

CDR3 in DNA: TGTGCCAGTAGTAATCAGGGACTCTCTGGGGCCAACGTCCTGACTTTC. Amino acid sequence: CASSNQGLSGANVLTF. The rearrangement joins TRBV19 to TRBJ2-6; weak D call: TRBD2 (6 bases). The germline V gene encodes CDR1 LNHDA and CDR2 SQIVND (reference sequence). Trimming took 4 bases from V and 0 from J, leaving 10 bases between them. The CDR3 runs 16 residues.

The rearrangement links TRBV7-2 to TRBJ2-7; TRBD2 matches 8 bases. J was trimmed by 6 bases and V by 5 bases; bases with no gene match: 6. Germline values: CDR1 SGHTA, CDR2 FQGNSA. The CDR3 sequence is 13 residues long. DNA of the CDR3: TGTGCCAGCAGCCAAGGACTAGCTGGCGAGCAGTACTTC. As protein: CASSQGLAGEQYF.

This rearrangement joins TRBV19 to TRBJ1-5; TRBD1 aligns across 7 bases. The germline CDR1 and CDR2 sequences are LNHDA and SQIVND (reference sequence). V gave up 8 bases and J gave up 6 bases; unmatched junction bases: 7. The CDR3 consists of 13 residues. For the CDR3, the DNA is TGTGCCAGTCGGGACAGACAATCTCAGCCCCAGCATTTT. As protein: CASRDRQSQPQHF.

The genes are TRBV9 and TRBJ2-1, with 10 nucleotides matching TRBD2. Per germline, CDR1 SGDLS and CDR2 YYNGEE. V gave up 4 bases and J gave up 9 bases; unmatched junction bases: 10. This CDR3 is 15 amino acids long. The CDR3 DNA is TGTGCCAGCAGCCTCCTGAGCGGGGGGGCCGCTGAGCAGTTCTTC. This sequence encodes CASSLLSGGAAEQFF.

V gene TRBV2 combines with J gene TRBJ2-7; a weak D match, TRBD2 (6 bases). V gave up 8 bases and J gave up 4 bases, with 15 bases separating them. From germline, CDR1 is SNHLY and CDR2 FYNNEI. This CDR3 comprises 13 residues. Here the CDR3 reads CASSEGPGYEQYF. The CDR3 DNA reads TGTGCCAGCTCGGAGGGGCCCGGTTACGAGCAGTACTTC.

The rearrangement joins TRBV4-1 to TRBJ2-3, with 8 bases identical to TRBD2. Per germline, CDR1 MGHRA and CDR2 YSYEKL. This CDR3 is 18 amino acids long. The J segment lost 1 base and the V segment lost 1 base, leaving 10 bases of the junction unmatched. CDR3 region: CASSQGVSLRGGTDTQYF. CDR3 bases: TGCGCCAGCAGCCAAGGAGTGTCGTTGCGGGGGGGCACAGATACGCAGTATTTT.

This clone was found once. The chain carries TRBV10-3 and TRBJ1-3, with TRBD1 matching over 7 bases. The CDR3 sequence is 15 residues long. Trimming took 2 bases from V and 4 from J; bases not matched to a gene: 5. CDR1 is ENHRY and CDR2 is SYGVKD in the germline V gene. The CDR3 coding sequence is TGTGCCATCAGTGAGACGACAGGGATAGGAAACACCATATATTTT. Translating it yields CAISETTGIGNTIYF.

The chain links TRBV12-2 to TRBJ1-3; TRBD1 is the table's D call and was not checked against the DNA. TRBV12-2 is a pseudogene locus. The CDR3 loop spans 18 amino acids. CDR3 coding DNA: TGTGCAAGTCGCTTAGCGGATAGGGGACAGGGCTCTGGAAACACCATATATTTT. This translates into CASRLADRGQGSGNTIYF.

V and J are TRBV7-8 and TRBJ2-5, with 9 bases that match TRBD1. In germline, CDR1 is SGHVS, CDR2 FQNEAQ. Trimming cost V 5 bases and J 0 bases; bases outside gene matches: 4. The CDR3 has 15 amino acids. CDR3 sequence reads: CASSRTGDNQETQYF. DNA for the CDR3: TGTGCCAGCAGCCGGACAGGGGATAACCAAGAGACCCAGTACTTC.

This clone was seen more than once but under ten times. The gene calls are TRBV5-6 and TRBJ1-2; D is uncertain. Germline CDR1 and CDR2: SGHDT and YYEEEE. With 4 bases removed from V and 3 bases from J, the gap between germline ends came to 13 bases. The length of the CDR3 is 14 residues. CDR3 residues: CASSPQGGDYGYTF. DNA of the CDR3: TGTGCCAGCAGCCCTCAAGGAGGTGACTATGGCTACACCTTC.

V gene TRBV5-1 combines with J gene TRBJ2-2; no reliable D call. With 7 bases removed from V and 0 bases from J, the gap between germline ends came to 10 bases. CDR1 SGHRS and CDR2 YFSETQ come from the germline V gene. The CDR3 covers 14 residues. The CDR3 is CASSANPNTGELFF. The CDR3, as DNA: TGCGCCAGCTCAGCGAACCCGAACACCGGGGAGCTGTTTTTT.

V and J are TRBV19 and TRBJ1-1; D remains unclear. V lost 3 bases to trimming and J lost 1 base, with 6 bases between them. Germline V gives CDR1 LNHDA, CDR2 SQIVND (reference sequence). The CDR3 is made up of 13 amino acids. CDR3 protein: CASSIYKNTEAFF. For the CDR3, the DNA is TGTGCCAGTAGTATTTACAAGAACACTGAAGCTTTCTTT.